The clone carrying this TCR beta chain was detected once. Indicated time point: pre-treatment baseline. Blood was drawn before treatment and at week 3 after checkpoint blockade. Germline loops: CDR1 MNHEY, CDR2 SMNVEV (reference sequence). J gave up 11 bases and V 5 bases, and 6 bases lay outside the gene matches. The CDR3 spans 12 residues. Each bulk PBMC sample had 300 to 400 ng DNA loaded. The method was immunoSEQ multiplex PCR; TCRdb's version includes in-frame clones alone and lacks a portion of them. The table has more than 10,000 clones, about four fifths seen once. This entry is derived from a study of blood T cell dynamics during melanoma immunotherapy.

The chain joins TRBV27 to TRBJ2-3, with 8 nucleotides matching TRBD2. This material consisted of blood, taken from a patient treated with checkpoint blockade. This TCR derives from a human donor with melanoma. Here the CDR3 DNA reads TGTGCCAGCAGTCCGTTCGGGGGGGTGCAGTATTTT. This codes for CASSPFGGVQYF.